This is a list of T cell receptor beta chains from one sample in a study of T cell repertoires in cytomegalovirus infection. TCRdb passed the reads through MiXCR, listing each CDR3 protein once. The data contain some 700,000 distinct CDR3 sequences, roughly a third of them singletons. The sequencing sample was made of PBMCs. Receptors were obtained from a human donor in good health (CMV status not recorded). Some clones in this sample may be carry-over from other donors' samples. CDR3s include the opening cysteine and the closing phenylalanine or tryptophan. The D gene is left open where the match is weak.

CDR3: CASSPEATGVRKLFF; J: TRBJ1-4; D: .; V: TRBV7-9
CDR3: CASIWQGALSGANVLTF; J: TRBJ2-6; D: TRBD1; V: TRBV2
CDR3: CASRRPGGGRTDTQYF; J: TRBJ2-3; D: .; V: TRBV6-1
CDR3: CASSFQGSGEQYF; J: TRBJ2-7; D: .; V: TRBV28
CDR3: CASSPHRVPPYEQYF; J: TRBJ2-7; D: .; V: TRBV5-1
CDR3: CASITRGNRGQGTPLHF; J: TRBJ1-6; D: TRBD1; V: TRBV12-3/TRBV12-4
CDR3: CSAPRLANTGELFF; J: TRBJ2-2; D: TRBD2; V: TRBV20-1
CDR3: CASSVDRANTEAFF; J: TRBJ1-1; D: TRBD1; V: TRBV19
CDR3: CSARDTSGTTEAFF; J: TRBJ1-1; D: .; V: TRBV20-1
CDR3: CASSLGFRGNVLTF; J: TRBJ2-6; D: .; V: TRBV5-5
CDR3: CASKSQGFIGNTIYF; J: TRBJ1-3; D: .; V: TRBV28
CDR3: CASGRYEQYF; J: TRBJ2-7; D: .; V: TRBV28
CDR3: CSVGIDRGQPQHF; J: TRBJ1-5; D: TRBD1; V: TRBV29-1
CDR3: CASSVATGGSYEQYF; J: TRBJ2-7; D: TRBD1; V: TRBV28
CDR3: CASTLGGTGELFF; J: TRBJ2-2; D: .; V: TRBV28
CDR3: CASYGVPESYNSPLHF; J: TRBJ1-6; D: .; V: TRBV12-3/TRBV12-4
CDR3: CASSLVLRASTDTQYF; J: TRBJ2-3; D: .; V: TRBV7-8
CDR3: CASSYPPEGEKLFF; J: TRBJ1-4; D: .; V: TRBV6-2/TRBV6-3
CDR3: CSAPRTDNTGELFF; J: TRBJ2-2; D: .; V: TRBV20-1
CDR3: CASSLDRWSYGYTF; J: TRBJ1-2; D: .; V: TRBV7-9
CDR3: CASSPTWRVVYTQYF; J: TRBJ2-5; D: .; V: TRBV11-2
CDR3: CASSLAQAGSSYEQYF; J: TRBJ2-7; D: .; V: TRBV7-8
CDR3: CASSMRGSGNTIYF; J: TRBJ1-3; D: .; V: TRBV27
CDR3: CASSLDGGSLNTEAFF; J: TRBJ1-1; D: .; V: TRBV7-6
CDR3: CPTAEDLRRGTDYGYTF; J: TRBJ1-2; D: TRBD1; V: TRBV27
CDR3: CASSPPGLNTEAFF; J: TRBJ1-1; D: .; V: TRBV7-8
CDR3: CASSNRQANQPQHF; J: TRBJ1-5; D: .; V: TRBV7-8
CDR3: CASSINRGWGEKLFF; J: TRBJ1-4; D: TRBD1; V: TRBV7-6
CDR3: CASSDGLQIPGNTIYF; J: TRBJ1-3; D: .; V: TRBV5-1
CDR3: CASSLPGPGNQPQHF; J: TRBJ1-5; D: .; V: TRBV2
CDR3: CSASKDVRGQETQYF; J: TRBJ2-5; D: .; V: TRBV20-1
CDR3: CASSQVKIQAPDTQYF; J: TRBJ2-3; D: .; V: TRBV14
CDR3: CARKYYGTSGEQFF; J: TRBJ2-1; D: TRBD2; V: TRBV6-6
CDR3: CSSSPRPALKTQYF; J: TRBJ2-5; D: .; V: TRBV28
CDR3: CTSSFVQGAANEKLFF; J: TRBJ1-4; D: TRBD1; V: TRBV7-4
CDR3: CASSLSVGRGNTEAFF; J: TRBJ1-1; D: .; V: TRBV28
CDR3: CASSFGAYEQYF; J: TRBJ2-7; D: .; V: TRBV28
CDR3: CASSSVGRNSYTF; J: TRBJ1-2; D: .; V: TRBV7-9
CDR3: CASSFRNHGYTF; J: TRBJ1-2; D: .; V: TRBV28
CDR3: CASSLNPGTRETQYF; J: TRBJ2-5; D: .; V: TRBV27
CDR3: CASSPVLGTGNTEAFF; J: TRBJ1-1; D: TRBD1; V: TRBV12-3/TRBV12-4
CDR3: CASSKRLAGATDTQYF; J: TRBJ2-3; D: TRBD2; V: TRBV9
CDR3: CASSTGTGADTQYF; J: TRBJ2-3; D: TRBD1; V: TRBV19
CDR3: CASSLGSQIRDGYTF; J: TRBJ1-2; D: .; V: TRBV7-8
CDR3: CASSGGLGAYEQYF; J: TRBJ2-7; D: .; V: TRBV6-1
CDR3: CASSDIKREQFF; J: TRBJ2-1; D: .; V: TRBV2